The 19 T cell receptor beta chains below were found in one sample sequenced in a study of neoadjuvant anti-PD-1 for oral cavity cancer. Some clones are missing from TCRdb's copy, which holds only in-frame ones; the method was immunoSEQ multiplex PCR. The data hold fewer than 90,000 clones, with roughly four fifths observed a single time. The sequences come from PBMCs, collected before nivolumab (anti-PD-1) treatment. The source of these receptors is a person aged 40 to 85 with oral cavity squamous cell carcinoma.

Only a few counts were recorded for this clone. This chain joins TRBV9 and TRBJ2-1; the D gene is possibly TRBD2 (6 bases). Trimming left V 0 bases short and J 12 bases short, with 13 bases between. The CDR3 consists of 13 residues. CDR1 SGDLS and CDR2 YYNGEE come from the germline V gene. In DNA, the CDR3 is TGTGCCAGCAGCGTAGGGGACTCTCCTAGGCAGTTCTTC. The encoded protein is CASSVGDSPRQFF.

V is TRBV4-2 and J is TRBJ2-7, with D possibly being TRBD2 (6 bases). V lost 0 bases and J 5 bases, leaving 14 bases between the germline ends. This CDR3 is built from 15 residues. Germline V gene lookup returns CDR1 LGHNA and CDR2 YNFKEQ. CDR3 in DNA: TGTGCCAGCAGCCAAGAGGGAGGAGTGTTGAACGAGCAGTACTTC. It translates to CASSQEGGVLNEQYF.

The J gene is TRBJ2-7, the V gene TRBV18; D is uncertain. The germline CDR1 and CDR2 sequences are KGHSH and LQKENI. Trimming removed 3 bases from V and 0 bases from J, with 9 bases in between. The CDR3 totals 14 residues. CDR3 nucleotide sequence: TGTGCCAGCTCACCTCAGGCCTCCTCCTACGAGCAGTACTTC. Translating gives CASSPQASSYEQYF.

V usage is TRBV7-9 and J usage is TRBJ2-7, with TRBD1 matching 8 bases. The germline V gene encodes CDR1 SEHNR and CDR2 FQNEAQ (reference sequence). The ends lost 5 bases at V and 3 bases at J; junction bases unmatched: 12. The CDR3 is 16 amino acids. The CDR3 bases are TGTGCCAGCAGCCTTGATTGGACAGGGTCGAACTACGAGCAGTACTTC. This sequence encodes CASSLDWTGSNYEQYF.

The chain joins TRBV6-5 to TRBJ2-2; possibly TRBD1 for D (5 bases). V shed 4 bases and J shed 2 bases, with 11 bases lying between them. This CDR3 comprises 15 residues. CDR1 MNHEY and CDR2 SVGAGI come from the germline V gene. CDR3 coding DNA: TGTGCCAGCAGTTTTGACAGAGCTAACACCGGGGAGCTGTTTTTT. Protein: CASSFDRANTGELFF.

V and J are TRBV6-1 and TRBJ2-3; TRBD2 is a possible D gene (6 bases). The CDR3 has 16 amino acids. The ends were cut back, 4 bases at V and 1 base at J, with 15 bases in the middle. Germline lookup yields CDR1 MNHNS and CDR2 SASEGT. CDR3 region: CASSVSAGRGTDTQYF. As DNA, the CDR3 is TGTGCCAGCAGTGTATCGGCGGGACGGGGCACAGATACGCAGTATTTT.

The genes are TRBV11-2 and TRBJ1-5; TRBD1 might be the D (6 bases). Germline V lookup: CDR1 SGHAT, CDR2 FQNNGV. This CDR3 region has 13 residues. Trimming shortened V by 5 bases and J by 4 bases, and 9 bases separated the two germline ends. CDR3 nucleotide sequence: TGTGCCAGCAGCCTGGACAGAAATCAGCCCCAGCATTTT. It codes for CASSLDRNQPQHF.

This clone was observed once. The chain is built from TRBV19 and TRBJ2-2; 10 bases align to TRBD1. The V and J ends lost 9 bases and 1 base, in that order; junction bases with no gene match: 8. Germline V CDR1 and CDR2: LNHDA, SQIVND (reference sequence). CDR3 length equals 16 residues. CDR3 sequence: CASHGTGVLNTGELFF. CDR3 DNA sequence: TGTGCCAGCCACGGGACAGGGGTACTGAACACCGGGGAGCTGTTTTTT.

The chain employs TRBV20-1 and TRBJ2-3; D remains ambiguous. CDR3 size: 11 residues. The germline V gene has CDR1 DFQATT and CDR2 SNEGSKA (reference sequence). Trimming took 5 bases from V and 6 from J, leaving 9 bases between them. DNA of the CDR3: TGCAGTGCTCCACGAGTGGATACGCAGTATTTT. It specifies CSAPRVDTQYF.

The J gene is TRBJ2-5, the V gene TRBV7-6, with D possibly being TRBD1 (6 bases). The CDR3 length is 12 residues. V was cut by 3 bases and J by 5 bases, with 7 bases left in between. From germline, CDR1 is SGHVS and CDR2 FNYEAQ. CDR3 in amino acids: CASSFDRETQYF. The DNA for the CDR3 is TGTGCCAGCAGCTTCGACAGGGAGACCCAGTACTTC. The full variable domain, in which reference TRBV7-6 and TRBJ2-5 provide the parts outside the CDR3, is GAGVSQSPRYKVTKRGQDVALRCDPISGHVSLYWYRQALGQGPEFLTYFNYEAQQDKSGLPNDRFSAERPEGSISTLTIQRTEQRDSAMYRCASSFDRETQYFGPGTRLLVL.

The chain recombines TRBV19 with TRBJ2-3; 7 nucleotides line up with TRBD1. J gave up 0 bases and V 4 bases, and 10 bases lay outside the gene matches. The length of the CDR3 is 17 residues. The V gene's germline CDR1 is LNHDA and CDR2 SQIVND (reference sequence). CDR3 coding DNA: TGTGCCAGTAGTACTCCACAGGGGATATGTAGCACAGATACGCAGTATTTT. Protein: CASSTPQGICSTDTQYF.

The J gene is TRBJ2-2, the V gene TRBV27; 7 bases match TRBD2. This CDR3 is built from 15 residues. Losses at the gene ends were 5 bases for V and 5 bases for J; bases not matched to a gene: 8. Germline CDR1 reads MNHEY; CDR2 reads SMNVEV (reference sequence). In DNA form, the CDR3 reads TGTGCCAGCAGTCCCGGACTAGAGGCGACCGGGGAGCTGTTTTTT. Its protein product is CASSPGLEATGELFF.

V gene TRBV19 combines with J gene TRBJ2-2, with D hard to call. CDR1 is LNHDA and CDR2 is SQIVND in the germline V gene (reference sequence). Trimming pared 7 bases from V and 0 bases from J, leaving 18 bases between. The CDR3 covers 17 residues. The CDR3, as DNA: TGTGCCAGTAATAGGGTGTCCAGCCAAGCGAACACCGGGGAGCTGTTTTTT. It encodes CASNRVSSQANTGELFF.

The V call is TRBV30, the J call TRBJ1-4; D is perhaps TRBD1 (5 bases). The CDR3 is made up of 15 amino acids. Trimming pared 2 bases from V and 7 bases from J, leaving 17 bases between. Germline CDR1 and CDR2: GTSNPN and SVGIG (reference sequence). CDR3 nucleotide sequence: TGTGCCTGGAGTCAGCCGACGGGGGTCGGTGAAAAACTGTTTTTT. Its translation is CAWSQPTGVGEKLFF.

The rearrangement uses TRBV14 and TRBJ2-7; D is uncertain. The CDR3 has 12 residues. V shed 2 bases and J shed 4 bases, with 6 bases lying between them. Per the germline V gene, CDR1 is SGHDN and CDR2 is FVKESK. The DNA of the CDR3 is TGTGCCAGCAGCCAAAGAGTTTACGAGCAGTACTTC. Translating gives CASSQRVYEQYF.

This chain connects TRBV5-1 to TRBJ2-3; 15 nucleotides match TRBD2. V gave up 7 bases and J gave up 6 bases; unmatched junction bases: 0. Germline-derived CDR1 and CDR2 are SGHRS and YFSETQ. The CDR3 is 13 amino acids. In nucleotides, the CDR3 is TGCGCCAGCGGGACTAGCGGGAGGGATACGCAGTATTTT. Translating it yields CASGTSGRDTQYF.

The rearrangement uses TRBV6-1 and TRBJ2-1; D is possibly TRBD2 (6 bases). Germline V gene lookup returns CDR1 MNHNS and CDR2 SASEGT. There are 15 residues in the CDR3. V lost 6 bases to trimming and J lost 2 bases, with 14 bases between them. CDR3 nucleotide sequence: TGTGCCAGCAGAGTAGCTAGCGAGCCCTACAATGAGCAGTTCTTC. It yields the protein CASRVASEPYNEQFF.

This clone showed up just a few times. V is TRBV5-1 and J is TRBJ2-3, with 7 bases lining up with TRBD2. The CDR3 extends over 17 amino acids. Trimming cost V 0 bases and J 4 bases; bases outside gene matches: 11. CDR1 is SGHRS and CDR2 is YFSETQ in the germline V gene. The CDR3 DNA sequence: TGCGCCAGCAGCTTGGCCGCTGCTAGCGGTTCCTCAGATACGCAGTATTTT. It encodes CASSLAAASGSSDTQYF.

This clone was detected once. The J gene is TRBJ2-6, the V gene TRBV25-1; no clear D gene. This CDR3 spans 15 amino acids. Germline V gene sequence: CDR1 MGHDK, CDR2 SYGVNS. Trimming cost V 1 base and J 0 bases, with 4 bases left between them. The chain's CDR3 is CASSEWGSGANVLTF. Written as DNA, the CDR3 is TGTGCCAGCAGTGAATGGGGCTCTGGGGCCAACGTCCTGACTTTC.